This T cell receptor beta chain was obtained from a study of read filtering for tumor transcriptome and immune sequencing. On the study more broadly: IR-seq gave about 4.05 to 11 million TCR reads per sample; RNA-seq gave roughly 80 to 1,300.

The sample holds many counts of this clonotype. Its matching antigen is unknown. Molecular barcoded adaptors covering alpha/delta and beta/gamma chains were used on roughly 370 ng RNA. TCRdb processed the reads anew with MiXCR; each CDR3 protein has one entry. The sample lists about 62,000 distinct CDR3 sequences; approximately 18% were seen once. Points from the study as a whole: Dropping single-read clonotypes raised IR-seq and RNA-seq shared-clonotype correlation. Approximately 80% of IR-seq clonotypes had one read, totaling around 3.3% of reads; RNA-seq: about 70% and 40%. Sorted CD138-negative bone marrow cells were not purified T cells.

Sequenced sample: a population of CD138-negative cells sorted from bone marrow. This receptor was obtained from a donor at least 40 years old with multiple myeloma.

CDR3: CASSPGGSRGEAFF. DNA for the CDR3: TGTGCCAGCAGCCCAGGTGGCAGCCGGGGGGAAGCTTTCTTT. The chain uses TRBV7-2 and TRBJ1-1; possibly TRBD1 for D (5 bases). The length of the CDR3 is 14 residues. Germline values: CDR1 SGHTA, CDR2 FQGNSA. Trimming removed 5 bases from V and 8 bases from J, with 18 bases in between.